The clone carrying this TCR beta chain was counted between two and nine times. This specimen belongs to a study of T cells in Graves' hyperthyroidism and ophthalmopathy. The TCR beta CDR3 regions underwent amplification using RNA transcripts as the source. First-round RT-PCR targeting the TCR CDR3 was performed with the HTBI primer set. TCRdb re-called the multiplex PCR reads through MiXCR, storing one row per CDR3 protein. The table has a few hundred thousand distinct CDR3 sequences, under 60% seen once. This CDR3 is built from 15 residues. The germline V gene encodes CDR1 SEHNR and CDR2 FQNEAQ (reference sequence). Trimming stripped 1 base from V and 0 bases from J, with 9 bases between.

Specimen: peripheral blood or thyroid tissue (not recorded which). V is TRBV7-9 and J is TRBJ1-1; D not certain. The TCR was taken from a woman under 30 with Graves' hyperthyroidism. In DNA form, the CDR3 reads TGTGCCAGCAGCTTAGAGCTAGGGATGAACACTGAAGCTTTCTTT. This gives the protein CASSLELGMNTEAFF.